This is a list of T cell receptor beta chains from one sample in a study of blood T cell repertoires in COVID-19. Assay used: immunoSEQ multiplex PCR; TCRdb lists only in-frame clones, some missing. The sample carries under 500,000 clones, 85% to 90% recorded once. Material for sequencing was PBMCs or T cells enriched from blood (not recorded which). Receptors originate from a man aged 25-45 years who had recovered from COVID-19. CDR3s include the opening cysteine and the closing phenylalanine or tryptophan. Fields, in order: CDR3 DNA, CDR3 protein, clone size, D gene, J gene, V gene. A D gene is named only where the DNA matches it firmly. The listing skips clone size in some rows; elsewhere it reads once, few, many or a size class.

CDR3 DNA: TGTGCCAGCAGCGTAGGGGAGGAGCGAGGCACTGAAGCTTTCTTT
CDR3 protein: CASSVGEERGTEAFF
clone size: .
D gene: .
J gene: TRBJ1-1
V gene: TRBV9

CDR3 DNA: TGTGCCAGCATGCAGGGCGGCAATCAGCCCCAGCATTTT
CDR3 protein: CASMQGGNQPQHF
clone size: .
D gene: .
J gene: TRBJ1-5
V gene: TRBV12-3/TRBV12-4

CDR3 DNA: TGTGCCAGCAGTTTGGGAGGGGGGAGAGCTTCTAATGAAAAACTGTTTTTT
CDR3 protein: CASSLGGGRASNEKLFF
clone size: .
D gene: .
J gene: TRBJ1-4
V gene: TRBV28

CDR3 DNA: TGTGCCAGTAGAACCGGACTGGAGATGAACACTGAAGCTTTCTTT
CDR3 protein: CASRTGLEMNTEAFF
clone size: .
D gene: .
J gene: TRBJ1-1
V gene: TRBV19

CDR3 DNA: TGTGCCAGCAGTTTAACCGGCAGGGATAGCAATCAGCCCCAGCATTTT
CDR3 protein: CASSLTGRDSNQPQHF
clone size: few
D gene: .
J gene: TRBJ1-5
V gene: TRBV27

CDR3 DNA: TGCAGCGTGGCCGGGACAGAGTTCTACAATGAGCAGTTCTTC
CDR3 protein: CSVAGTEFYNEQFF
clone size: .
D gene: TRBD1
J gene: TRBJ2-1
V gene: TRBV29-1

CDR3 DNA: TGTGCCAGCACCAAGGGACAGAGGGACTACACCTTC
CDR3 protein: CASTKGQRDYTF
clone size: few
D gene: TRBD1
J gene: TRBJ1-2
V gene: TRBV6-5

CDR3 DNA: TGTGCCAGGGGACAGGAGTGGGAGCAGTACTTC
CDR3 protein: CARGQEWEQYF
clone size: once
D gene: TRBD1
J gene: TRBJ2-7
V gene: TRBV6-5

CDR3 DNA: TGCGCCAGCAGCCAAGGACTAGTAGGTTCAGATACGCAGTATTTT
CDR3 protein: CASSQGLVGSDTQYF
clone size: .
D gene: .
J gene: TRBJ2-3
V gene: TRBV4-1

CDR3 DNA: TGCGCCAGCAGCCAATCCCGACTAGCGGCCGTTGAGCAGTTCTTC
CDR3 protein: CASSQSRLAAVEQFF
clone size: .
D gene: TRBD2
J gene: TRBJ2-1
V gene: TRBV4-1

CDR3 DNA: TGTGCCAGTTCGGAAAGGGGCGATTCCTACGAGCAGTACTTC
CDR3 protein: CASSERGDSYEQYF
clone size: .
D gene: .
J gene: TRBJ2-7
V gene: TRBV19

CDR3 DNA: TGTGCCAGCAGCTCGCAGATTCCGAACACTGAAGCTTTCTTT
CDR3 protein: CASSSQIPNTEAFF
clone size: few
D gene: .
J gene: TRBJ1-1
V gene: TRBV7-9

CDR3 DNA: TGTGCCAGCAGTGAACAGAAAAACACTGAAGCTTTCTTT
CDR3 protein: CASSEQKNTEAFF
clone size: .
D gene: .
J gene: TRBJ1-1
V gene: TRBV6-4

CDR3 DNA: TGTGCCAGCAGCCAAGATGTGGACAGGGTAGGCCAAGAGACCCAGTACTTC
CDR3 protein: CASSQDVDRVGQETQYF
clone size: .
D gene: TRBD1
J gene: TRBJ2-5
V gene: TRBV3-1/TRBV3-2

CDR3 DNA: TGTGCCAGCAGTCCCGGTCGAGAGGTCCAGTACTTC
CDR3 protein: CASSPGREVQYF
clone size: .
D gene: .
J gene: TRBJ2-5
V gene: TRBV5-6

CDR3 DNA: TGTGCCAGCAGCGCGTCCCTCCACTTT
CDR3 protein: CASSASLHF
clone size: .
D gene: .
J gene: TRBJ1-6
V gene: TRBV12-1

CDR3 DNA: TGTGCCAGCAGCCGGACAGGGGGTGAGACCCAGTACTTC
CDR3 protein: CASSRTGGETQYF
clone size: .
D gene: TRBD1
J gene: TRBJ2-5
V gene: TRBV11-2

CDR3 DNA: TGTGCCAGCAGTTGGGACAAAAACTATGGCTACACCTTC
CDR3 protein: CASSWDKNYGYTF
clone size: .
D gene: .
J gene: TRBJ1-2
V gene: TRBV6-5

CDR3 DNA: TGTGCCAGCAGCCCTCGAGTCCAAACTGAAGCTTTCTTT
CDR3 protein: CASSPRVQTEAFF
clone size: .
D gene: .
J gene: TRBJ1-1
V gene: TRBV12-3/TRBV12-4

CDR3 DNA: TGTGCTAGTGGTTTGTGGCAAAAACAGGGATTCGAGCAGTACTTC
CDR3 protein: CASGLWQKQGFEQYF
clone size: .
D gene: .
J gene: TRBJ2-7
V gene: TRBV12-5

CDR3 DNA: TGCGCCAGTAGCCCAGGGGGTGCCTATAATTCACCCCTCCACTTT
CDR3 protein: CASSPGGAYNSPLHF
clone size: .
D gene: TRBD1
J gene: TRBJ1-6
V gene: TRBV4-1